The clone carrying this T cell receptor beta chain was counted ten times or more. As yet, its antigen is unknown. Reasons for excluding patients were uncontrolled infection, other autoimmune disease, pregnancy or lactation. The source of the sample is a study of T cells in Graves' hyperthyroidism and ophthalmopathy. General study results and limits: Ophthalmopathy stood apart from stable hyperthyroidism in a 13 V-J model.

Germline assignment: CDR1 SQVTM and CDR2 ANQGSEA. Trimming left V 5 bases short and J 4 bases short, with 9 bases between. This CDR3 spans 13 amino acids. Researchers amplified the TCR beta CDR3 regions from RNA transcripts. The HTBI primer set served for first-round RT-PCR of the TCR CDR3. TCRdb independently ran MiXCR on the multiplex PCR reads; one entry per CDR3 protein. Seen here are some 800,000 distinct CDR3 sequences, over 35% observed once, and the top ten hold about 8.9%. The material sequenced was blood. This chain uses TRBV29-1 with TRBJ2-6; D is unclear. The TCR originated in a man aged 18 to 29 with Graves' hyperthyroidism. This chain's CDR3 is CSVSPAGANVLTF. In DNA form, the CDR3 reads TGCAGCGTTAGCCCAGCCGGGGCCAACGTCCTGACTTTC.